The 15 T cell receptor beta chains listed next were all sequenced from one sample in a study of Ad26.COV2.S vaccination and SARS-CoV-2 variants. This sample's treatment: around 19 received Ad26.COV2.S at low or high dose, single or two shots; roughly five received placebo; per-sample allocation not given. Following the first vaccine or placebo injection, samples were taken on day 63. Sequencing used immunoSEQ multiplex PCR; TCRdb keeps in-frame clones, though not all of them. The sample carries some 500,000 clones, roughly 87% recorded once. The input for sequencing was peripheral blood, taken in a trial of Ad26.COV2.S vaccine versus placebo. The receptors were gathered from a person between 18 and 65 years old who received the Ad26.COV2.S COVID-19 vaccine or a placebo.

The chain recombines TRBV27 with TRBJ2-1; the match to TRBD2 covers 12 bases. The germline V gene has CDR1 MNHEY and CDR2 SMNVEV (reference sequence). Trimming cost V 3 bases and J 5 bases; bases outside gene matches: 5. CDR3 length equals 16 residues. The CDR3 loop is CASSFLLAGGNNEQFF. The CDR3 DNA reads TGTGCCAGCAGTTTTCTTCTAGCGGGAGGGAACAATGAGCAGTTCTTC.

The rearrangement uses TRBV7-9 and TRBJ2-3; possibly TRBD2 for D (5 bases). The CDR3 runs 15 residues. V shed 1 base and J shed 0 bases, with 8 bases lying between them. Germline values: CDR1 SEHNR, CDR2 FQNEAQ (reference sequence). The CDR3 DNA is TGTGCCAGCAGCTTAGGGCGGGCCAGCACAGATACGCAGTATTTT. As protein: CASSLGRASTDTQYF.

A single count supports this clone. The V and J genes are TRBV7-9 and TRBJ1-4; TRBD1 might be the D (5 bases). Germline CDR1 reads SEHNR; CDR2 reads FQNEAQ (reference sequence). The CDR3 covers 13 residues. The V gene lost 6 bases and the J gene lost 8 bases, with 13 bases spanning the gap. CDR3 DNA: TGTGCCAGCAGAAGGGCATCAGGGGAAAAACTGTTTTTT. This encodes CASRRASGEKLFF.

The gene calls are TRBV2 and TRBJ2-6; weak D call: TRBD2 (6 bases). The CDR3 sequence is 15 residues long. The V gene's germline CDR1 is SNHLY and CDR2 FYNNEI. The V and J ends lost 6 bases and 3 bases respectively, with 12 bases between them. CDR3 in DNA: TGTGCCAGCAGGGGACTGGGGAATGGGGCCAACGTCCTGACTTTC. Its translation is CASRGLGNGANVLTF. Full variable domain (rest looked up from reference TRBV2 and TRBJ2-6): EPEVTQTPSHQVTQMGQEVILRCVPISNHLYFYWYRQILGQKVEFLVSFYNNEISEKSEIFDDQFSVERPDGSNFTLKIRSTKLEDSAMYFCASRGLGNGANVLTFGAGSRLTVL.

V usage is TRBV5-6 and J usage is TRBJ2-3, with D possibly TRBD2 on 5 matching bases. This CDR3 is 15 amino acids long. Germline V gene data show CDR1 as SGHDT and CDR2 as YYEEEE. The V and J ends lost 0 bases and 5 bases respectively, with 13 bases between them. The CDR3: CASSLAPGSVDTQYF. DNA for the CDR3: TGTGCCAGCAGCTTGGCCCCGGGATCGGTAGATACGCAGTATTTT.

The V and J genes are TRBV5-1 and TRBJ1-4; D is possibly TRBD1 (5 bases). The length of the CDR3 is 15 residues. The germline V gene has CDR1 SGHRS and CDR2 YFSETQ. Between the trimmed V and J ends, which lost 4 bases and 0 bases, there was a span of 10 bases. CDR3 amino acids: CASSLDKPTNEKLFF. CDR3 nucleotides: TGCGCCAGCAGCCTGGACAAGCCAACTAATGAAAAACTGTTTTTT.

The V gene is TRBV4-3, the J gene TRBJ2-2; 7 bases line up with TRBD2. CDR3 length equals 16 residues. Germline V gene data show CDR1 as LGHNA and CDR2 as YSLEER. V dropped 0 bases and J dropped 6; count of bases not matched to a gene: 7. The CDR3: CASSQDGLVLPGELFF. The CDR3 region has the DNA TGCGCCAGCAGCCAAGATGGACTAGTGCTTCCCGGGGAGCTGTTTTTT.

DNA of the CDR3: TGTGCCAGTAGTACGGGACCGAAGAACTATGGCTACACCTTC. Protein product: CASSTGPKNYGYTF. This sequence joins TRBV19 and TRBJ1-2, with D tentatively TRBD1 (5 bases). The CDR3 is 14 residues long. Germline CDR1 is LNHDA and CDR2 is SQIVND (reference sequence). The V end was cut by 4 bases, the J end by 2 bases, with 11 bases between.

The gene calls are TRBV27 and TRBJ2-1; no clear D. V was pared by 2 bases and J by 5 bases, with 16 bases between. CDR3 length: 16 amino acids. Germline CDR1 is MNHEY and CDR2 is SMNVEV (reference sequence). CDR3 DNA: TGTGCCAGCAGTTTAGGACCTGGGTCCGACGACAATGAGCAGTTCTTC. It encodes CASSLGPGSDDNEQFF.

The rearrangement links TRBV5-6 to TRBJ2-4; D possibly corresponds to TRBD1 (7 bases). Germline CDR1 SGHDT, CDR2 YYEEEE. CDR3 length: 14 residues. Trimming removed 4 bases at V and 4 bases at J, with 12 bases between. In DNA, the CDR3 is TGTGCCAGCAGCCCGACAGGGAGGAAAAACATTCAGTACTTC. Translating gives CASSPTGRKNIQYF.

The chain employs TRBV4-3 and TRBJ1-2, with TRBD1 matching over 12 bases. The CDR3 spans 16 residues. In germline, CDR1 is LGHNA, CDR2 YSLEER. J lost 2 bases, V lost 4 bases, and 5 bases had no gene match. CDR3 sequence: CASSRGTGGRNYGYTF. The CDR3 nucleotides are TGCGCCAGCAGCCGGGGGACAGGGGGCAGGAACTATGGCTACACCTTC.

This chain joins TRBV4-1 and TRBJ1-5, with D tentatively TRBD1 (6 bases). V was trimmed by 0 bases and J by 0 bases, leaving 9 bases between them. The CDR3 is made up of 16 amino acids. Germline CDR1 reads MGHRA; CDR2 reads YSYEKL. CDR3: CASSQEGGYSNQPQHF. Written as DNA, the CDR3 is TGCGCCAGCAGCCAAGAAGGGGGTTATAGCAATCAGCCCCAGCATTTT.

The chain links TRBV28 to TRBJ2-3; 9 bases agree with TRBD2. The CDR3 is made up of 15 amino acids. After removal of 2 bases from V and 6 bases from J, the junction contained 6 bases not matched to a gene. Germline V gene sequence: CDR1 MDHEN, CDR2 SYDVKM. The CDR3 DNA reads as TGTGCCAGCAGTTTAGTGAGCGGGGGGTCGGATACGCAGTATTTT. Its protein is CASSLVSGGSDTQYF.

The chain employs TRBV28 and TRBJ2-3, with D perhaps assigned TRBD1 or TRBD2 (5 bases each). Trimming took 2 bases from V and 11 from J, leaving 17 bases between them. The CDR3 has 14 amino acids. Germline CDR1 and CDR2: MDHEN and SYDVKM. This CDR3 reads CASSLAPDLRGQYF. CDR3 in DNA: TGTGCCAGCAGTTTAGCCCCCGACTTGAGGGGGCAGTATTTT. Drawing the rest from reference TRBV28 and TRBJ2-3, the complete variable domain is DVKVTQSSRYLVKRTGEKVFLECVQDMDHENMFWYRQDPGLGLRLIYFSYDVKMKEKGDIPEGYSVSREKKERFSLILESASTNQTSMYLCASSLAPDLRGQYFGPGTRLTVL.

The gene calls are TRBV7-3 and TRBJ2-1, with 13 bases fitting TRBD2. The germline V gene has CDR1 SGHTA and CDR2 FQGTGA. V dropped 2 bases and J dropped 8; count of bases not matched to a gene: 6. The CDR3 consists of 16 residues. CDR3 in amino acids: CASSLPGLAGVDEQFF. The CDR3 nucleotides are TGTGCCAGCAGCTTACCCGGACTAGCGGGGGTCGATGAGCAGTTCTTC.